This T cell receptor (beta chain) was captured in a study of regulatory T cells in long-lasting Graves disease. Study as a whole: Patients with new Graves' disease had used antithyroid drugs below 3 months.

Time point here: newly diagnosed GD, antithyroid drugs for less than 3 months. RNA from PBMCs was the source of the TCR library. Trimming left V 6 bases short and J 0 bases short, with 17 bases between. The CDR3 contains 15 residues. Germline V gives CDR1 SQVTM, CDR2 ANQGSEA. Libraries of TCR beta came from iRepertoire HTBI primers plus Arm-PCR of CDR3 regions. TCRdb reprocessed the multiplex PCR reads with MiXCR, giving one entry per CDR3 protein. The sample holds under 450,000 distinct CDR3 sequences, roughly 15% seen once. This same sample was also part of a study on T cells in Graves' hyperthyroidism and ophthalmopathy.

The chain has TRBV29-1 and TRBJ1-2, with D unresolved. The TCR originated in a woman under 30 with Graves disease. The sample was peripheral blood mononuclear cells (PBMCs), taken at new diagnosis, from a patient treated with antithyroid drugs. CDR3 DNA sequence: TGCAGCGTGGCCCTAGACGGCTCCTCTAACTATGGCTACACCTTC. Its protein product is CSVALDGSSNYGYTF.